What follows describes a single T cell receptor beta chain. The CDR3 extends over 15 amino acids. The trim removed 1 base at V and 6 bases at J, leaving 4 bases unmatched. Germline loops: CDR1 MGHRA, CDR2 YSYEKL. This entry comes from a study of T cells after yellow fever vaccination. Study outcomes and limitations: Secondary responses were weaker yet peaked faster, day 5 versus 15. Clones from primary vaccination mostly reappeared after the booster (approximately 96% CD4, 88% CD8).

Generation of TCR cDNA used 5'RACE template switching (which added a universal primer site and UMIs). MiXCR was run by TCRdb on the 5' RACE reads, yielding one entry per CDR3 protein. Counted here are about 85,000 distinct CDR3 sequences, 13% occurring once; the ten biggest clones make up just under 25%. The source was CD8+ T cells not binding an NS4B(214-222) dextramer, sorted from PBMCs, collected about 21 days after the first yellow fever vaccination. The chain combines TRBV4-1 with TRBJ2-1, with 9 bases that match TRBD2. This clonotype was sampled from a man between 18 and 29 years old who received the YFV17D yellow fever vaccine. The CDR3 protein is CASSQGMRGGNEQFF. The CDR3 DNA follows: TGCGCCAGCAGCCAAGGGATGCGGGGGGGCAATGAGCAGTTCTTC.